The source of this T cell receptor (beta chain) is a study of cytomegalovirus exposure and HLA in healthy donors. Regarding the study as a whole: An Asian-associated ancestry cluster reportedly showed fewer N-insertions than the approximately 670-donor mean in a later analysis.

On this clone itself: The antigen is unknown.

The CDR3 contains 13 residues. With V trimmed by 11 bases and J by 4 bases, 8 bases remained unmatched. From germline, CDR1 is MNHEY and CDR2 SMNVEV (reference sequence). The study ran its PCR with 60 Vbeta and 13 Jbeta primers. Data came from immunoSEQ multiplex PCR; TCRdb stores just in-frame clones and leaves some out. The sample shows about 150,000 clones, roughly 80% of them seen only once. The sequenced sample was PBMCs. J is TRBJ2-1 and V is TRBV27; TRBD1 matches 7 bases. This clonotype was sampled from a woman aged 40 to 50 in good health and CMV-seropositive. The CDR3 region is CAEQGNPYNEQFF. The DNA for the CDR3 is TGTGCCGAACAGGGGAACCCATACAATGAGCAGTTCTTC.